This T cell receptor (beta chain) was retrieved from a study of T cells in Graves' hyperthyroidism and ophthalmopathy. The CDR3 loop spans 13 amino acids. Trimming removed 2 bases at V and 0 bases at J, with 5 bases between. The germline V gene has CDR1 GTSNPN and CDR2 SVGIG (reference sequence). Diagnosis rested on symptoms, serum thyroxine and TRAb, thyroid ultrasound, and orbital computed tomography. This clonotype was counted at least ten times. It was RNA transcripts that yielded the amplified TCR beta CDR3 regions. With the HTBI primer set, the TCR CDR3 went through a first round of RT-PCR. Using its own MiXCR run on the multiplex PCR reads, TCRdb lists one record per CDR3 protein. In the table there are 200,000 to 300,000 distinct CDR3 sequences, 16% of which are singletons.

This TCR was sampled from a woman between 18 and 29 years old with Graves' ophthalmopathy. The sequenced material came from blood. The chain links TRBV30 to TRBJ1-5; D gene unclear. The CDR3 is CAWSPSSNQPQHF. The CDR3 DNA is TGTGCCTGGAGTCCCAGTAGCAATCAGCCCCAGCATTTT.